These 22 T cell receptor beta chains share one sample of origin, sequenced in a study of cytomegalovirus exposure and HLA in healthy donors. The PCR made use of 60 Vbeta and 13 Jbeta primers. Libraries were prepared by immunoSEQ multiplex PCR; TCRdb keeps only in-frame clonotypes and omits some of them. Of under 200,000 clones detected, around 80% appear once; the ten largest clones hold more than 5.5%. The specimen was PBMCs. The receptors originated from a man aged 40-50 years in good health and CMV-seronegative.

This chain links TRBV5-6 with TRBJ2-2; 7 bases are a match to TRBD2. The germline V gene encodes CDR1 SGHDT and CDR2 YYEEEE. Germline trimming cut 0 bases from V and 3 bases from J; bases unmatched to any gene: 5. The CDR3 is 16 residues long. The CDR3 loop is CASSLGSGRYTGELFF. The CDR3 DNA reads TGTGCCAGCAGCTTGGGTAGCGGGCGTTACACCGGGGAGCTGTTTTTT. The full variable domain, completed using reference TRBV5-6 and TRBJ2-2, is DAGVTQSPTHLIKTRGQQVTLRCSPKSGHDTVSWYQQALGQGPQFIFQYYEEEERQRGNFPDRFSGHQFPNYSSELNVNALLLGDSALYLCASSLGSGRYTGELFFGEGSRLTVL.

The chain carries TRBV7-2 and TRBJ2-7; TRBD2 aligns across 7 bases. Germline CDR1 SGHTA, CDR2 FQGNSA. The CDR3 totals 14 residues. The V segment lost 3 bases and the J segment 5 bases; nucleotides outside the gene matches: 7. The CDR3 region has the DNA TGTGCCAGCAGCTTGGGGGGAGGGCCGAACGAGCAGTACTTC. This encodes CASSLGGGPNEQYF.

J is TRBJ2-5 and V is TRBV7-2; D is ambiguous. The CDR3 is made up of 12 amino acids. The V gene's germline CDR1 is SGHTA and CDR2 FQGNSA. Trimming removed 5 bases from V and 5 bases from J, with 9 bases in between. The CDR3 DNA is TGTGCCAGCAGCCCACGTCGGGAGACCCAGTACTTC. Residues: CASSPRRETQYF.

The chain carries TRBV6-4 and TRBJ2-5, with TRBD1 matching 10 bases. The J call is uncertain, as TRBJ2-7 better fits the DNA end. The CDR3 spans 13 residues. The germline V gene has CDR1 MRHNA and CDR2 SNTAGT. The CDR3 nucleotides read TGTGCCAGCAGTCGGGACAGGGGCGACGAGCAGTACTTC. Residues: CASSRDRGDEQYF.

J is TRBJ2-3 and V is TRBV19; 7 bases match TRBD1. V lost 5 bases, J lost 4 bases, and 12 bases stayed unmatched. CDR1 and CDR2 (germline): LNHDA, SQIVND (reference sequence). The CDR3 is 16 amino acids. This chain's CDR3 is CASSFGQDLWADTQYF. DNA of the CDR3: TGTGCCAGTAGTTTCGGACAGGACTTATGGGCAGATACGCAGTATTTT.

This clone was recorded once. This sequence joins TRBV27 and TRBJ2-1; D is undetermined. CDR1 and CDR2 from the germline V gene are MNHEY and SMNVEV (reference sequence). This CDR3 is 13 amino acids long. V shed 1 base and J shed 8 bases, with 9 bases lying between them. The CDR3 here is CASSLFNTDEQFF. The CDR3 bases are TGTGCCAGCAGTTTATTCAACACCGATGAGCAGTTCTTC.

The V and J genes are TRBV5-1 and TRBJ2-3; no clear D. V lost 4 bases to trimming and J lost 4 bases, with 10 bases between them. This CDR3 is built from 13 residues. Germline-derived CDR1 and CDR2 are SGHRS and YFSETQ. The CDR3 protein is CASSRTRADTQYF. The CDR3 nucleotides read TGCGCCAGCAGCAGAACCCGCGCAGATACGCAGTATTTT.

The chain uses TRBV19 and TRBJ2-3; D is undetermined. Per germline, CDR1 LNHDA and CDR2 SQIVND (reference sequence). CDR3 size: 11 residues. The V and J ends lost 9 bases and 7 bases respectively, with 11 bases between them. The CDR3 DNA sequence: TGTGCCAGCGAGGTTGGATATACGCAGTATTTT. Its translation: CASEVGYTQYF.

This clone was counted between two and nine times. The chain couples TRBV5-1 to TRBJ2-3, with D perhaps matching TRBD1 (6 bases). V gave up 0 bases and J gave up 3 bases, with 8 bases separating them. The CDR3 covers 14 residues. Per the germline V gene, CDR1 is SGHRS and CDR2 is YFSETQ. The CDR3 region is CASSLGGQTDTQYF. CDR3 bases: TGCGCCAGCAGCTTGGGGGGGCAGACAGATACGCAGTATTTT.

CDR3 bases: TGTGCCAGCAGCGCCTCAGGGTACAATGAGCAGTTCTTC. Its translation: CASSASGYNEQFF. V is TRBV7-3 and J is TRBJ2-1; TRBD1 is a possible D gene (5 bases). The CDR3 has 13 residues. Germline lookup yields CDR1 SGHTA and CDR2 FQGTGA. Between the trimmed V and J ends, which lost 5 bases and 4 bases, there was a span of 9 bases.

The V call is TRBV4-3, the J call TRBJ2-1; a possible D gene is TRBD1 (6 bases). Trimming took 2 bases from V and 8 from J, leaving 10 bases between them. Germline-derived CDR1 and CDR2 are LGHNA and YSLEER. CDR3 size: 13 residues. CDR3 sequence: CASSQSRGHEQFF. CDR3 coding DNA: TGCGCCAGCAGCCAAAGCAGGGGCCATGAGCAGTTCTTC.

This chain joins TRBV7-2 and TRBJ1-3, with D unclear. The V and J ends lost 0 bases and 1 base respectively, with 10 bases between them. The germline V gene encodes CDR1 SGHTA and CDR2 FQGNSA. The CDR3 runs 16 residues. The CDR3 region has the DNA TGTGCCAGCAGCTTAGCGTTGGGAGGGTCTGGAAACACCATATATTTT. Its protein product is CASSLALGGSGNTIYF.

CDR3 sequence: CASSLDPGEQFF. In DNA form, the CDR3 reads TGTGCCAGCAGCTTAGATCCAGGTGAGCAGTTCTTC. The V and J genes are TRBV11-3 and TRBJ2-1; the D is unclear. CDR3 length: 12 amino acids. Trimming removed 0 bases at V and 9 bases at J, with 6 bases between. CDR1 SGHNT and CDR2 YENEEA come from the germline V gene.

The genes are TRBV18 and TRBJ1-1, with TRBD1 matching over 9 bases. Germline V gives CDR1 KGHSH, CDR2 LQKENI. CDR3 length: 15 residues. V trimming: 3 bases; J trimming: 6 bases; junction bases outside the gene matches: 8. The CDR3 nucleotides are TGTGCCAGCTCACCCCTACAGGGGGCCGGAGCTGAAGCTTTCTTT. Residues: CASSPLQGAGAEAFF. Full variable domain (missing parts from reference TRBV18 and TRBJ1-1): NAGVMQNPRHLVRRRGQEARLRCSPMKGHSHVYWYRQLPEEGLKFMVYLQKENIIDESGMPKERFSAEFPKEGPSILRIQQVVRGDSAAYFCASSPLQGAGAEAFFGQGTRLTVV.

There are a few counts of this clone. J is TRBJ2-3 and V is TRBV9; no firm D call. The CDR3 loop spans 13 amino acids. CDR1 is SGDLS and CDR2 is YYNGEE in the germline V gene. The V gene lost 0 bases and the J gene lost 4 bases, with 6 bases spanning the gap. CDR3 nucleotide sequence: TGTGCCAGCAGCGTAGTCGGAGCAGATACGCAGTATTTT. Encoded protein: CASSVVGADTQYF.

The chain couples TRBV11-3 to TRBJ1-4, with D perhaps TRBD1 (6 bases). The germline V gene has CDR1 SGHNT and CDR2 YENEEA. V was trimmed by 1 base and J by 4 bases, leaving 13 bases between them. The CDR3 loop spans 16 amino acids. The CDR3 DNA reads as TGTGCCAGCAGCTTAGGTTCGACAGGAAGTAATGAAAAACTGTTTTTT. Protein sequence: CASSLGSTGSNEKLFF.

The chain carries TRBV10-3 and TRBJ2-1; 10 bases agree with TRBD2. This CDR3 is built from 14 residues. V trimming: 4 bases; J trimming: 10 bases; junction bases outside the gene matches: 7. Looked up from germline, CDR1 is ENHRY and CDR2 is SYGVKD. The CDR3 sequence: CAISGLAGPSEQFF. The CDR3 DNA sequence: TGTGCCATCAGTGGACTAGCGGGCCCTTCGGAGCAGTTCTTC.

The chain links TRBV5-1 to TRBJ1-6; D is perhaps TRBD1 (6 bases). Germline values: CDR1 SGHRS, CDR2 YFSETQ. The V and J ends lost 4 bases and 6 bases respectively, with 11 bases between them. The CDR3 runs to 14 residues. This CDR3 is CASSPGQLNSPLHF. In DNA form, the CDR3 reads TGCGCCAGCAGCCCTGGACAGCTTAATTCACCCCTCCACTTT.

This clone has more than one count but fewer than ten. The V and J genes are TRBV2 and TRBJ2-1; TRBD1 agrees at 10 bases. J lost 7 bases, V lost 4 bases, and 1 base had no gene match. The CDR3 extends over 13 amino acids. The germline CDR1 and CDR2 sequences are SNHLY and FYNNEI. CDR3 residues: CASSGDRGNEQFF. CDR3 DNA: TGTGCCAGCAGTGGGGACAGGGGAAATGAGCAGTTCTTC.

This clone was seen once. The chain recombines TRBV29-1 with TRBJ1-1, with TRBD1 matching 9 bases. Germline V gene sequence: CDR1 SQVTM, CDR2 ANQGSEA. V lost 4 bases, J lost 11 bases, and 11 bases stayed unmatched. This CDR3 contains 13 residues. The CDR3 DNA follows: TGCAGCGTTGTGGGGGGTGGGACAGGGATGGCTTTCTTT. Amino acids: CSVVGGGTGMAFF.

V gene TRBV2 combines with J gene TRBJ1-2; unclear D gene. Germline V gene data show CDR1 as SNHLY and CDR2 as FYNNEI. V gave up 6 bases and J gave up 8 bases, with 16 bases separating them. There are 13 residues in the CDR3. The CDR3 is CASREDGSRGYTF. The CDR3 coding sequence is TGTGCCAGCAGAGAGGACGGGAGCCGGGGCTACACCTTC.

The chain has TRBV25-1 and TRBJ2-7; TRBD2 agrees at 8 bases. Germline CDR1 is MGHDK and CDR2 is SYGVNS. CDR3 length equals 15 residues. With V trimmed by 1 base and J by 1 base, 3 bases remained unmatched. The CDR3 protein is CASSESGGGSYEQYF. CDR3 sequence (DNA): TGTGCCAGCAGTGAATCCGGGGGGGGGTCCTACGAGCAGTACTTC.